This T cell receptor (beta chain) came from a study of shared clonotypes between healthy human individuals. This clone appeared once. Data came from immunoSEQ multiplex PCR; TCRdb stores just in-frame clones and leaves some out. The data show roughly 500,000 clones, 70% to 85% seen once. Germline V gene lookup returns CDR1 MRHNA and CDR2 SNTAGT. The CDR3 has 15 amino acids. V was cut by 5 bases and J by 1 base, with 14 bases left in between. The specimen sequenced was PBMCs. The chain carries TRBV6-4 and TRBJ2-5, with unresolved D. The source is a woman aged 40-49 years in good health. Some clones in this sample may be carry-over from other donors' samples. CDR3 bases: TGTGCCAGCAGTATCCGACTGGGCATCCAAGAGACCCAGTACTTC. This sequence encodes CASSIRLGIQETQYF.